The 5 T cell receptor beta chains listed next were all sequenced from one sample in a study of cytomegalovirus exposure and HLA in healthy donors. It was with 60 Vbeta and 13 Jbeta primers that the PCR ran. Some clones are missing from TCRdb's copy, which holds only in-frame ones; the method was immunoSEQ multiplex PCR. The data show under 250,000 clones, around four fifths seen once. Sequencing input: PBMCs. These receptors were collected from a male donor in good health and CMV-seronegative.

The chain couples TRBV11-3 to TRBJ2-2, with D tentatively TRBD2 (5 bases). Trimming removed 7 bases from V and 1 base from J, with 10 bases in between. Germline V gene sequence: CDR1 SGHNT, CDR2 YENEEA. The CDR3 totals 14 residues. The CDR3 is CASNFGVNTGELFF. The CDR3 region has the DNA TGTGCCAGCAACTTCGGGGTGAACACCGGGGAGCTGTTTTTT.

The rearrangement uses TRBV7-3 and TRBJ1-1; no clear D. The CDR3 spans 13 residues. V lost 5 bases, J lost 1 base, and 8 bases lay in between. Germline CDR1 SGHTA, CDR2 FQGTGA. CDR3: CASSKTANTEAFF. In nucleotides, the CDR3 is TGTGCCAGCAGCAAAACAGCGAACACTGAAGCTTTCTTT. Drawing the rest from reference TRBV7-3 and TRBJ1-1, the complete variable domain is GAGVSQTPSNKVTEKGKYVELRCDPISGHTALYWYRQSLGQGPEFLIYFQGTGAADDSGLPNDRFFAVRPEGSVSTLKIQRTERGDSAVYLCASSKTANTEAFFGQGTRLTVV.

V usage is TRBV29-1 and J usage is TRBJ2-3; 8 bases match TRBD2. The CDR3 spans 15 residues. The J segment lost 6 bases and the V segment lost 2 bases, leaving 10 bases of the junction unmatched. Germline V gene lookup returns CDR1 SQVTM and CDR2 ANQGSEA. The CDR3 protein is CSVERQRESMDTQYF. CDR3 in DNA: TGCAGCGTTGAAAGGCAGCGGGAGTCCATGGATACGCAGTATTTT.

The sample holds one count of this clone. The chain uses TRBV7-3 and TRBJ1-6, with no clear D. CDR3 length: 13 amino acids. Germline V gene data show CDR1 as SGHTA and CDR2 as FQGTGA. V lost 2 bases and J 9 bases, leaving 8 bases between the germline ends. In nucleotides, the CDR3 is TGTGCCAGCAGCTTACACACGTCTTCACCCCTCCACTTT. This sequence encodes CASSLHTSSPLHF.

The chain uses TRBV5-1 and TRBJ1-6; D gene unclear. The V gene lost 0 bases and the J gene lost 10 bases, with 14 bases spanning the gap. CDR1 and CDR2 from the germline V gene are SGHRS and YFSETQ. This CDR3 comprises 15 residues. The CDR3 nucleotides are TGCGCCAGCAGCTTGGATCCGGGGAAGCAATCACCCCTCCACTTT. This encodes CASSLDPGKQSPLHF.